A single sample is the source of the 27 T cell receptor beta chains below, sequenced in a study of blood T cell repertoires in COVID-19. The repertoire was sequenced with immunoSEQ multiplex PCR; TCRdb's copy has only in-frame clones and lacks some. The repertoire holds about 200,000 clones, just over 85% seen once, with over 2% in the top ten. The sequencing sample was made of peripheral blood. All receptors derive from a man aged 25-45 years who had recovered from COVID-19.

This clone was counted a few times. V gene TRBV6-5 combines with J gene TRBJ1-5; no reliable D call. V shed 2 bases and J shed 0 bases, with 8 bases lying between them. Germline loops: CDR1 MNHEY, CDR2 SVGAGI. The CDR3 loop spans 15 amino acids. The DNA for the CDR3 is TGTGCCAGCAGTTACGGGCAGCCTAGCAATCAGCCCCAGCATTTT. Its translation is CASSYGQPSNQPQHF.

The CDR3 DNA sequence: TGCGCCAGCAGCTCGACAGGGAACTCGGCTTATGGCTACACCTTC. This gives the protein CASSSTGNSAYGYTF. V gene TRBV5-1 combines with J gene TRBJ1-2, with 7 bases fitting TRBD1. The trim removed 3 bases at V and 5 bases at J, leaving 10 bases unmatched. This CDR3 has 15 amino acids. Germline loops: CDR1 SGHRS, CDR2 YFSETQ.

This chain connects TRBV15 to TRBJ1-2; tentatively, D is TRBD1 (5 bases). Germline assignment: CDR1 LNHNV and CDR2 YYDKDF (reference sequence). Trimming pared 8 bases from V and 1 base from J, leaving 20 bases between. This CDR3 comprises 16 residues. The CDR3 here is CATARERLSLNYGYTF. As DNA, the CDR3 is TGTGCCACCGCCAGGGAAAGACTTAGCCTTAACTATGGCTACACCTTC.

V usage is TRBV7-9 and J usage is TRBJ2-3; weak D call: TRBD2 (7 bases). CDR1 is SEHNR, CDR2 FQNEAQ, per germline (reference sequence). This CDR3 comprises 13 residues. V was trimmed by 10 bases and J by 3 bases, leaving 14 bases between them. The CDR3 here is CAIGGAPTDTQYF. The CDR3 DNA sequence: TGTGCCATAGGGGGGGCCCCAACAGATACGCAGTATTTT.

This sequence joins TRBV27 and TRBJ2-1; D is unresolved. The V gene's germline CDR1 is MNHEY and CDR2 SMNVEV (reference sequence). Trimming removed 0 bases from V and 2 bases from J, with 20 bases in between. The CDR3 totals 19 residues. The CDR3 loop reads CASSLSPLQTQTTYNEQFF. The DNA for the CDR3 is TGTGCCAGCAGTTTATCCCCATTACAAACCCAAACTACCTACAATGAGCAGTTCTTC.

The chain carries TRBV18 and TRBJ1-1; TRBD1 is a possible D gene (6 bases). Germline assignment: CDR1 KGHSH and CDR2 LQKENI. Trimming removed 1 base at V and 6 bases at J, with 12 bases between. There are 14 residues in the CDR3. The CDR3 loop reads CASSPRSQGPEAFF. The CDR3 DNA sequence: TGTGCCAGCTCACCACGGTCCCAGGGGCCTGAAGCTTTCTTT.

The chain is built from TRBV6-5 and TRBJ1-2; no reliable D call. Trimming removed 0 bases at V and 6 bases at J, with 11 bases between. The CDR3 is made up of 14 amino acids. Germline lookup yields CDR1 MNHEY and CDR2 SVGAGI. CDR3 loop: CASSYSRTGNGYTF. CDR3 DNA sequence: TGTGCCAGCAGTTACTCGAGGACGGGGAATGGCTACACCTTC.

A note on this clone: Its ends do not fully match the called genes, so a read error is possible. V gene TRBV19 combines with J gene TRBJ1-2; no clear D. The CDR3 covers 11 residues. The germline CDR1 and CDR2 sequences are LNHDA and SQIVND (reference sequence). CDR3 sequence reads: CALSTFDGYTF. The CDR3 region has the DNA TGCGCCCTCTCGACATTCGATGGCTACACCTTC.

The chain carries TRBV10-3 and TRBJ1-5, with 8 bases that match TRBD1. J was trimmed by 3 bases and V by 11 bases; bases with no gene match: 6. This CDR3 is built from 13 residues. The germline V gene has CDR1 ENHRY and CDR2 SYGVKD. The CDR3, as DNA: TGTGCCGTCCGGGGACAGGTCAATCAGCCCCAGCATTTT. Translated: CAVRGQVNQPQHF.

Comments on this clone: The sample holds other DNA sequences that translate to the same CDR3. This chain links TRBV4-3 with TRBJ1-5; D call uncertain. The CDR3 sequence is 13 residues long. From germline, CDR1 is LGHNA and CDR2 YSLEER. V was pared by 0 bases and J by 5 bases, with 5 bases between. Here the CDR3 DNA reads TGCGCCAGCAGCCAAGATAGAGATCAGCCCCAGCATTTT. Encoded protein: CASSQDRDQPQHF.

The chain has TRBV11-2 and TRBJ1-1; the D is unclear. Germline V CDR1 and CDR2: SGHAT, FQNNGV. The CDR3 loop spans 11 amino acids. Trimming pared 3 bases from V and 7 bases from J, leaving 6 bases between. CDR3: CASSFFYEAFF. For the CDR3, the DNA is TGTGCCAGCAGCTTTTTTTATGAAGCTTTCTTT. The full variable domain, its missing parts supplied by reference TRBV11-2 and TRBJ1-1, is EAGVAQSPRYKIIEKRQSVAFWCNPISGHATLYWYQQILGQGPKLLIQFQNNGVVDDSQLPKDRFSAERLKGVDSTLKIQPAKLEDSAVYLCASSFFYEAFFGQGTRLTVV.

The rearrangement uses TRBV15 and TRBJ1-5, with TRBD1 matching 8 bases. The CDR3 covers 16 residues. Germline V CDR1 and CDR2: LNHNV, YYDKDF (reference sequence). The V segment lost 1 base and the J segment 7 bases; nucleotides outside the gene matches: 9. CDR3 in DNA: TGTGCCACCAGCAGAGTGGGACAGGCCTTGGGCCAGCCCCAGCATTTT. Encoded protein: CATSRVGQALGQPQHF.

This sequence joins TRBV5-4 and TRBJ2-5, with 10 bases that match TRBD2. The CDR3 is made up of 15 amino acids. The J segment lost 1 base and the V segment lost 4 bases, leaving 4 bases of the junction unmatched. Germline assignment: CDR1 SGHNT and CDR2 YYREEE (reference sequence). The CDR3 DNA sequence: TGTGCCAGCAGCCCTAGCGGGGGCCTCCAAGAGACCCAGTACTTC. Its translation is CASSPSGGLQETQYF.

This chain connects TRBV20-1 to TRBJ2-2; TRBD2 agrees at 7 bases. Germline V gives CDR1 DFQATT, CDR2 SNEGSKA (reference sequence). J was trimmed by 5 bases and V by 7 bases; bases with no gene match: 1. CDR3 length equals 11 residues. The DNA for the CDR3 is TGCAGTGGTAGCGGGACCGGGGAGCTGTTTTTT. Translating gives CSGSGTGELFF.

The gene calls are TRBV30 and TRBJ1-2; D unresolved. The CDR3 is made up of 11 amino acids. Germline CDR1 and CDR2: GTSNPN and SVGIG (reference sequence). CDR3 amino acids: CALAPRYGYTF. CDR3 nucleotides: TGTGCTTTGGCCCCCCGCTATGGCTACACCTTC.

V gene TRBV18 combines with J gene TRBJ1-5; 9 nucleotides line up with TRBD1. The CDR3 has 17 residues. Germline loops: CDR1 KGHSH, CDR2 LQKENI. V trimming: 1 base; J trimming: 0 bases; junction bases outside the gene matches: 4. This CDR3 is CASSPRAGQGSNQPQHF. The DNA for the CDR3 is TGTGCCAGCTCACCACGTGCGGGACAGGGTAGCAATCAGCCCCAGCATTTT.

The count of this clone is one. The chain links TRBV6-5 to TRBJ2-7; D perhaps matches TRBD2 (5 bases). CDR1 is MNHEY and CDR2 is SVGAGI in the germline V gene. This CDR3 comprises 14 residues. V was pared by 11 bases and J by 3 bases, with 20 bases between. This CDR3 reads CAARYLGSLYEQYF. The CDR3 coding sequence is TGTGCCGCCCGGTACTTGGGGAGCCTCTACGAGCAGTACTTC.

For this clone: A junction boundary mismatches the germline segment, possibly from a read error. V usage is TRBV11-2 and J usage is TRBJ1-4; D is possibly TRBD1 (5 bases). CDR1 and CDR2 from the germline V gene are SGHAT and FQNNGV. The CDR3 runs 13 residues. CDR3 region: CASGLGGNEKLFF. The CDR3 region has the DNA TGTGCCAGCGGCTTGGGGGGGAATGAAAAACTGTTTTTT.

The chain couples TRBV2 to TRBJ1-2; 8 bases are shared with TRBD1. The CDR3 has 16 amino acids. V dropped 3 bases and J dropped 3; count of bases not matched to a gene: 9. Germline-derived CDR1 and CDR2 are SNHLY and FYNNEI. CDR3 residues: CASSDRGRTADYGYTF. Written as DNA, the CDR3 is TGTGCCAGCAGTGACAGGGGGCGCACGGCCGACTATGGCTACACCTTC.

The V gene is TRBV6-1, the J gene TRBJ1-4; 9 nucleotides align to TRBD1. The CDR3 totals 15 residues. With 1 base clipped from V and 5 bases from J, the junction kept 2 bases outside the gene matches. Per the germline V gene, CDR1 is MNHNS and CDR2 is SASEGT. CDR3 protein: CASSEGDRDNEKLFF. The CDR3 DNA is TGTGCCAGCAGTGAAGGGGACAGGGACAATGAAAAACTGTTTTTT.

This chain connects TRBV6-5 to TRBJ1-2; 7 bases are shared with TRBD1. The CDR3 runs 13 residues. V trimming: 5 bases; J trimming: 3 bases; junction bases outside the gene matches: 3. Germline V lookup: CDR1 MNHEY, CDR2 SVGAGI. CDR3 nucleotide sequence: TGTGCCAGCAGTCCCGGACAGGACTATGGCTACACCTTC. This translates into CASSPGQDYGYTF.

The rearrangement uses TRBV6-1 and TRBJ2-1, with D possibly matching TRBD1 (6 bases). V dropped 5 bases and J dropped 4 bases, with 12 bases sitting between them. This CDR3 spans 14 amino acids. From germline, CDR1 is MNHNS and CDR2 SASEGT. The CDR3, as DNA: TGTGCCAGCAGTCCCGGTAGGGGGTACAATGAGCAGTTCTTC. Encoded protein: CASSPGRGYNEQFF.

This chain joins TRBV5-4 and TRBJ2-7, with 12 nucleotides matching TRBD2. The CDR3 covers 15 residues. Looked up from germline, CDR1 is SGHNT and CDR2 is YYREEE (reference sequence). J was trimmed by 4 bases and V by 4 bases; bases with no gene match: 6. DNA of the CDR3: TGTGCCAGCAGCCCCCGACTAGCGGGGGTTTACGAGCAGTACTTC. This encodes CASSPRLAGVYEQYF.

V and J are TRBV5-1 and TRBJ1-1; D is ambiguous. Trimming took 1 base from V and 1 from J, leaving 11 bases between them. Germline values: CDR1 SGHRS, CDR2 YFSETQ. This CDR3 is 15 amino acids long. The CDR3 loop is CASSLMVGGNTEAFF. The CDR3 bases are TGCGCCAGCAGCTTGATGGTCGGAGGGAACACTGAAGCTTTCTTT. Variable domain in full (rest from reference TRBV5-1 and TRBJ1-1): KAGVTQTPRYLIKTRGQQVTLSCSPISGHRSVSWYQQTPGQGLQFLFEYFSETQRNKGNFPGRFSGRQFSNSRSEMNVSTLELGDSALYLCASSLMVGGNTEAFFGQGTRLTVV.

The chain has TRBV27 and TRBJ2-7; perhaps TRBD2 as D (5 bases). Near its end, the DNA agrees better with TRBJ2-5, so the J call may be wrong. Germline values: CDR1 MNHEY, CDR2 SMNVEV (reference sequence). The CDR3 runs to 10 residues. CDR3 region: CARDFPTQYF. CDR3 bases: TGTGCCAGGGACTTCCCGACCCAGTACTTC.

The chain joins TRBV19 to TRBJ2-7; 12 bases align to TRBD1. The CDR3 has 15 amino acids. Germline V lookup: CDR1 LNHDA, CDR2 SQIVND (reference sequence). J gave up 7 bases and V 5 bases, and 9 bases lay outside the gene matches. Here the CDR3 reads CASSGPGQGAREQYF. The CDR3 DNA reads as TGTGCCAGTAGTGGTCCGGGACAGGGGGCGCGGGAGCAGTACTTC.

V usage is TRBV7-9 and J usage is TRBJ2-1; 7 bases fit TRBD2. The germline gives CDR1 SEHNR, CDR2 FQNEAQ (reference sequence). This CDR3 comprises 16 residues. V shed 5 bases and J 0 bases; nucleotides not matched to a gene: 7. CDR3 coding DNA: TGTGCCAGCAGCCATACTAGCGCCAGCTCCTACAATGAGCAGTTCTTC. Translated: CASSHTSASSYNEQFF.